This T cell receptor (beta chain) was recorded in a study of T-cell memory formation after mild COVID-19 (dated by TCRdb to about 2021). Background on the whole study: TCR sequence clusters from the two donors were found to be largely donor specific. Two young, previously healthy adult volunteers, one female and one male, were included in the cohort. In a couple of donors, T-cell clones that expanded and contracted after mild COVID-19 were tracked by sequencing TCRalpha and TCRbeta repertoires over time.

Turning to this clonotype: This clone's antigen is unknown. No qualities accompany the bases; no much larger clone lies one base away.

PBMCs were isolated by Ficoll-Paque density gradient centrifugation. Broader findings and caveats from the paper: Only a couple of mild cases were covered in the study, and larger cohorts including severe cases with pre-infection samples were considered necessary. Clones contracting from day 15 to 85 had balanced CD4/CD8 phenotypes, while a second wave expanding from day 15 to 37 was biased towards CD4+. SARS-CoV-2 specificity of the second-wave clones peaking on day 37 was not confirmed. Some responding clones were detected in pre-infection memory, suggesting pre-existing cross-reactive memory T cells joined the SARS-CoV-2 response. Contracting CD4+ clones were located mainly in the CM and EM memory subsets, whereas CD8+ clones were found to be enriched in EMRA.

This sample was sequenced with an Illumina NovaSeq 6000. TCRalpha and TCRbeta cDNA libraries were built by 5'RACE with constant-segment primers, adding sample barcodes and unique molecular identifiers. RNA was extracted from every sample with Trizol reagent. Library amplification was performed in two PCR steps, and a second sample barcode and Illumina TruSeq adapters were introduced in the second step. The libraries were sequenced on an Illumina NovaSeq using 2 x 150 bp paired-end reads. Processing in the source paper ran as follows. Demultiplexing of reads and collapsing into UMI-guided consensus sequences were performed with migec v1.2.7. Using mixcr v2.1.11, UMI consensuses were aligned to TRA and TRB V and J templates and then assembled into clonotypes. Expanded or contracted clonotypes were those called significant by both edgeR and NoisET, with noise models trained on biological replicates. For edgeR calls, the cutoffs were a false discovery rate-adjusted p below 0.01 and a log2 fold-change threshold of 1. As an exploratory analysis of dynamics, max-normalized trajectories of the 1000 most abundant clonotypes were examined by PCA with hierarchical clustering. The CD4 or CD8 phenotype of responding clones was assigned using the separately sequenced CD4+ and CD8+ repertoires. Clones were called with MiXCR by TCRdb after fastp trimmed the public reads at Q25, and only in-frame beta chains were retained. Merged by CDR3 protein, the rows form single entries marked with the most common genes and DNA. These V and J calls originate from TCRdb's pipeline instead of the authors' own analysis. Counted in this sample were more than 85,000 distinct CDR3 sequences; around 10% of them appeared once. The biggest ten clones account for approximately 39% of the sample.

The origin of this receptor is a man younger than 35 who had mild COVID-19 (a few samples of this study predate the infection). The sample titles of this study are shuffled in the database, so cell type and time point are left out; the donor was told from shared clones. Sequencing used PBMCs or a T cell subset sorted from them (not recorded which).

CDR3 region: CASSQESTAFYNSPLHF. The DNA sequence is as follows: TGCGCCAGCAGCCAAGAATCGACTGCCTTCTATAATTCACCCCTCCACTTT. The rearranged chain carries TRBV4-3 and TRBJ1-6, with no confident D gene call. Deletion took 0 bases off V and 3 bases off J, with a span of 12 bases between the germline ends. Inclusive of the bounding cysteine and phenylalanine, the CDR3 is 17 residues long. Only the CDR3 part of the read is kept: 51 bases, read in frame from the first base. The germline V gene sets CDR1 to LGHNA and CDR2 to YSLEER.